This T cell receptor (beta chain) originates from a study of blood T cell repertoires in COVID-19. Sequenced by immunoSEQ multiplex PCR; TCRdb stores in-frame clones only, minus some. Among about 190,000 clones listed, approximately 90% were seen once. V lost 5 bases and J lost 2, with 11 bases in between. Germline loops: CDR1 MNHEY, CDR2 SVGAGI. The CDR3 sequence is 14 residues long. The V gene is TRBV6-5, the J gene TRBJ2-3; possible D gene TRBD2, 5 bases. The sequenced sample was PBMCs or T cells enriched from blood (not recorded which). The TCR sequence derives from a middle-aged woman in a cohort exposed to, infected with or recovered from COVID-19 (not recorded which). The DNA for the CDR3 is TGTGCCAGCAGTCTCGAGGGCAACACAGATACGCAGTATTTT. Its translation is CASSLEGNTDTQYF.